Each of the 22 T cell receptor beta chains below was sequenced from the same sample in a study of CD8 T cells in ankylosing spondylitis. MiXCR was run by TCRdb on the 5' RACE reads, yielding one entry per CDR3 protein. The repertoire holds 50,000 to 70,000 distinct CDR3 sequences, 6.2% seen once, with about 4.6% in the top ten. The sequenced sample consisted of synovial fluid, either unsorted or a sorted T cell fraction (not recorded which). All receptors come from a male donor with ankylosing spondylitis.

A remark on this clonotype: An end of the junction does not agree with germline; a read error may underlie this. The chain employs TRBV6-2 or TRBV6-3 and TRBJ1-5; D unclear. The CDR3 is 12 residues long. Germline V gene lookup returns CDR1 MNHEY and CDR2 SVGEGT. The CDR3 DNA follows: TGTGTCAGCAGAGACGGAAATCAGCCCCAGCATTTT. Protein sequence: CVSRDGNQPQHF.

As for this clonotype: The CDR3 ends on some other residue instead of the conserved phenylalanine or tryptophan, so this is likely a read error. This sequence joins TRBV12-3 or TRBV12-4 and TRBJ2-3; D is uncertain. CDR3 length equals 13 residues. V was pared by 7 bases and J by 2 bases, with 10 bases between. For the CDR3, the DNA is TGTGCCAGCATGGTGGGTGCCACAGATACGCAGTATTAT. Translating it yields CASMVGATDTQYY.

This clonotype was detected ten times or more. The genes are TRBV7-2 and TRBJ1-2; D is ambiguous. The V end lost 5 bases, the J end lost 8 bases, and 12 bases lay between the germline ends. The CDR3 contains 12 residues. Looked up from germline, CDR1 is SGHTA and CDR2 is FQGNSA. In DNA, the CDR3 is TGTGCCAGCAGCCCCCAAGGGTTGGGCTACACCTTC. Its protein product is CASSPQGLGYTF.

A few counts support this clonotype. The V call is TRBV20-1, the J call TRBJ2-7; no clear D. CDR1 and CDR2 (germline): DFQATT, SNEGSKA (reference sequence). The CDR3 has 11 residues. V lost 6 bases and J 3 bases, leaving 9 bases between the germline ends. In DNA, the CDR3 is TGCAGTGCCCTTCTACGCTACGAGCAGTACTTC. This gives the protein CSALLRYEQYF.

The rearrangement joins TRBV19 to TRBJ2-7, with TRBD1 identical over 9 bases. The V and J ends lost 3 bases and 4 bases, in that order; junction bases with no gene match: 13. From germline, CDR1 is LNHDA and CDR2 SQIVND (reference sequence). There are 17 residues in the CDR3. In nucleotides, the CDR3 is TGTGCCAGTAGTATGCAACTTGCCTTACAGGGGGCTTACGAGCAGTACTTC. Its protein product is CASSMQLALQGAYEQYF.

This clonotype was detected many times. The chain joins TRBV6-5 to TRBJ2-2, with D hard to call. Trimming removed 0 bases from V and 1 base from J, with 18 bases in between. Looked up from germline, CDR1 is MNHEY and CDR2 is SVGAGI. The CDR3 spans 19 residues. CDR3 coding DNA: TGTGCCAGCAGTTACTCGAATGACCCTTCCGACCAGAACACCGGGGAGCTGTTTTTT. Encoded protein: CASSYSNDPSDQNTGELFF.

This clonotype was observed at least ten times. This chain links TRBV10-3 with TRBJ2-2; a weak D match, TRBD2 (7 bases). The V end lost 4 bases, the J end lost 5 bases, and 23 bases lay between the germline ends. This CDR3 comprises 18 residues. Germline assignment: CDR1 ENHRY and CDR2 SYGVKD. The CDR3 bases are TGTGCCATCAGTGGGAAGGGGGGGACCATCCCGGAGACCGGGGAGCTGTTTTTT. Its protein product is CAISGKGGTIPETGELFF.

This clonotype has more than one count but fewer than ten. CDR3 DNA: TGTGCCAGCAGTGAGGGGACTAGTAATGAAAAACTGTTTTTT. It is translated as CASSEGTSNEKLFF. The chain links TRBV2 to TRBJ1-4; tentatively, D is TRBD1 (5 bases). Germline CDR1 reads SNHLY; CDR2 reads FYNNEI. The CDR3 covers 14 residues. V was shortened by 3 bases and J by 4 bases, with 9 bases between the two germline ends.

V usage is TRBV5-1 and J usage is TRBJ2-6; 10 bases are a match to TRBD2. V dropped 1 base and J dropped 3; count of bases not matched to a gene: 10. This CDR3 is 19 amino acids long. From germline, CDR1 is SGHRS and CDR2 YFSETQ. The CDR3 loop is CASSLTPSGSTGGANVLTF. Here the CDR3 DNA reads TGCGCCAGCAGCTTGACGCCTAGCGGGAGTACTGGTGGGGCCAACGTCCTGACTTTC.

This clonotype occurred a few times. V and J are TRBV6-5 and TRBJ2-2; D possibly matches TRBD1 or TRBD2 (5 bases each). CDR1 is MNHEY, CDR2 SVGAGI, per germline. Trimming shortened V by 5 bases and J by 7 bases, and 5 bases separated the two germline ends. CDR3 size: 11 residues. CDR3 in amino acids: CASSGGGELFF. The CDR3 bases are TGTGCCAGCAGTGGGGGCGGGGAGCTGTTTTTT.

This chain joins TRBV7-3 and TRBJ2-1, with 7 positions matching TRBD2. V lost 5 bases and J lost 5; bases outside the gene matches: 12. CDR1 is SGHTA, CDR2 FQGTGA, per germline. The CDR3 runs to 16 residues. CDR3 bases: TGTGCCAGCAGCCCCCGCCTGGCGGGAGAACACAATGAGCAGTTCTTC. Protein: CASSPRLAGEHNEQFF. The full variable domain, rest sourced from reference TRBV7-3 and TRBJ2-1, is GAGVSQTPSNKVTEKGKYVELRCDPISGHTALYWYRQSLGQGPEFLIYFQGTGAADDSGLPNDRFFAVRPEGSVSTLKIQRTERGDSAVYLCASSPRLAGEHNEQFFGPGTRLTVL.

The J gene is TRBJ2-1, the V gene TRBV5-1; 8 nucleotides line up with TRBD1. This CDR3 contains 15 residues. With 0 bases clipped from V and 8 bases from J, the junction kept 7 bases outside the gene matches. CDR1 SGHRS and CDR2 YFSETQ come from the germline V gene. DNA of the CDR3: TGCGCCAGCAGCTTGGTAGGACAGGGTCCCGATGAGCAGTTCTTC. Protein: CASSLVGQGPDEQFF.

This clonotype was observed many times. The rearrangement joins TRBV5-1 to TRBJ2-1; the D is unclear. CDR3 length: 15 residues. Germline CDR1 reads SGHRS; CDR2 reads YFSETQ. Trimming removed 0 bases from V and 8 bases from J, with 15 bases in between. The chain's CDR3 is CASSLGGQRGHEQFF. Here the CDR3 DNA reads TGCGCCAGCAGCTTGGGGGGTCAGCGTGGGCATGAGCAGTTCTTC.

J is TRBJ2-2 and V is TRBV7-8; 7 nucleotides align to TRBD2. V was clipped by 3 bases and J by 7 bases; unmatched bases: 5. There are 14 residues in the CDR3. Germline V CDR1 and CDR2: SGHVS, FQNEAQ. CDR3 amino acids: CASSLAGEVGELFF. Here the CDR3 DNA reads TGTGCCAGCAGCTTGGCGGGAGAGGTCGGGGAGCTGTTTTTT.

This clonotype was picked up many times. The V gene is TRBV12-3 or TRBV12-4, the J gene TRBJ2-3; D gene ambiguous. This CDR3 is 11 amino acids long. V dropped 3 bases and J dropped 6 bases, with 4 bases sitting between them. The CDR3, as DNA: TGTGCCAGCAGTTTGGGGGATACGCAGTATTTT. Residues: CASSLGDTQYF.

This clonotype was detected only a few times. This chain uses TRBV18 with TRBJ1-1; a weak D match, TRBD1 (6 bases). The CDR3 is 16 amino acids. In germline, CDR1 is KGHSH, CDR2 LQKENI. The ends were cut back, 2 bases at V and 3 bases at J, with 16 bases in the middle. As DNA, the CDR3 is TGTGCCAGCTCACCATTTGGGGGGCAGATCGACACTGAAGCTTTCTTT. This gives the protein CASSPFGGQIDTEAFF. Filled out from reference TRBV18 and TRBJ1-1, the complete variable domain reads NAGVMQNPRHLVRRRGQEARLRCSPMKGHSHVYWYRQLPEEGLKFMVYLQKENIIDESGMPKERFSAEFPKEGPSILRIQQVVRGDSAAYFCASSPFGGQIDTEAFFGQGTRLTVV.

Ten or more counts support this clonotype. The chain combines TRBV5-1 with TRBJ2-3, with D unclear. The germline gives CDR1 SGHRS, CDR2 YFSETQ. CDR3 length equals 15 residues. Trimming took off 4 bases at V and 0 bases at J, with 12 bases between the two ends. As DNA, the CDR3 is TGCGCCAGCAGCATTCACCAGTGGAGCACAGATACGCAGTATTTT. Translating gives CASSIHQWSTDTQYF.

The DNA for the CDR3 is TGTGCCAGCAGCTTGGCATCCGGGCCCCCAAGGAGTGAGCAGTTCTTC. Its translation is CASSLASGPPRSEQFF. V and J are TRBV5-4 and TRBJ2-1; D gene uncertain. V lost 0 bases and J 9 bases, leaving 19 bases between the germline ends. Germline lookup yields CDR1 SGHNT and CDR2 YYREEE (reference sequence). The CDR3 consists of 16 residues.

This clonotype was seen more than once but under ten times. The chain links TRBV25-1 to TRBJ2-1; possibly TRBD2 for D (5 bases). Deletions cut 6 bases from V and 10 bases from J, with 16 bases between. Germline CDR1 reads MGHDK; CDR2 reads SYGVNS. This CDR3 is built from 13 residues. The CDR3 coding sequence is TGTGCCAGCAGCGGACGCGGGCGCCCGGAGCAGTTCTTC. This encodes CASSGRGRPEQFF. Combining the CDR3 with reference TRBV25-1 and TRBJ2-1 gives the whole variable domain EADIYQTPRYLVIGTGKKITLECSQTMGHDKMYWYQQDPGMELHLIHYSYGVNSTEKGDLSSESTVSRIRTEHFPLTLESARPSHTSQYLCASSGRGRPEQFFGPGTRLTVL.

The chain recombines TRBV30 with TRBJ1-4; possibly TRBD1 for D (5 bases). This CDR3 comprises 15 residues. The V gene's germline CDR1 is GTSNPN and CDR2 SVGIG (reference sequence). V was shortened by 4 bases and J by 8 bases, with 20 bases between the two germline ends. The CDR3 sequence is CAWTNFQGPGEKLFF. The CDR3 DNA is TGTGCCTGGACTAACTTCCAGGGCCCTGGAGAAAAACTGTTTTTT.

This clonotype is medium-sized by share. The CDR3 loop is CASSFPAGRSYEQYF. The CDR3 DNA reads as TGTGCCAGCAGTTTCCCAGCGGGGCGTTCCTACGAGCAGTACTTC. The V gene is TRBV12-3 or TRBV12-4, the J gene TRBJ2-7; TRBD2 agrees at 7 bases. The V and J ends lost 3 bases and 1 base, in that order; junction bases with no gene match: 6. The CDR3 totals 15 residues.

In its sample, this clonotype was seen many times. The CDR3: CSARRLAGVGEQFF. The CDR3 coding sequence is TGCAGTGCTAGAAGACTAGCGGGGGTGGGTGAGCAGTTCTTC. This chain connects TRBV20-1 to TRBJ2-1; 12 bases map to TRBD2. V dropped 2 bases and J dropped 9; count of bases not matched to a gene: 5. The CDR3 totals 14 residues. Looked up from germline, CDR1 is DFQATT and CDR2 is SNEGSKA (reference sequence).